Sequencing of this T cell receptor (beta chain) was carried out in a study of human T cells and chemical hapten exposure (dated by TCRdb to the early 2020s). For the wider study: For sensitization, 2% DPC in acetone was applied to an approximately 2 cm by approximately 2 cm area of upper inner arm skin. Patch tests used Finn chambers with 0.01% DPC on the upper back, scored after 6 days by International Contact Dermatitis Research Group standards. The patient cohort, mostly female, included alopecia areata with under or over 50% scalp involvement, alopecia totalis and alopecia universalis. Throughout the study period of about 23 weeks, patients also received therapeutic DPC doses to the scalp every week. Peripheral blood TCR repertoire changes were tracked in vivo in alopecia patients during primary and secondary sensitization to the hapten diphenylcyclopropenone (DPC). Twenty-nine alopecia patients provided blood for TCR sequencing at one to four time points (pre-sensitization, 2, 6 and 24 weeks). Blood samples were taken from patients before sensitization (week 0) and then at 2, 6 and about 24 weeks after DPC sensitization. Libraries were pooled for sequencing, and per-sample TCR yields varied mainly because of small differences in library volumes within the pool.

Comments on this clonotype: The clone's antigen remains unknown. Per-base qualities were not stored, and no clone one base away is much larger.

Libraries came from RACE. Sequencing used a NextSeq 500. Library preparation attached unique molecular identifiers to individual cDNA molecules for quantitative, reproducible TCR counting. From each blood RNA sample, both TCR alpha and TCR beta chains were sequenced. Concerning the study's data processing: The median number of TCRs per sample was approximately 93,000, ranging from roughly 23,224 to 690,600. V, J and CDR3 annotation of the TCR reads was carried out using the Decombinator software suite. Every sample was subsampled to the same number of TCRs (28,000) for the PS versus PT1 abundance plots. TCRs were defined as expanded if absent before sensitization and observed at least eight times at the 2-week time point. The raw public reads went through TCRdb reprocessing: fastp at Q25, MiXCR clone calling, in-frame beta chains kept. Rows merge per CDR3 protein into single entries with the most common DNA and genes. These V and J calls are TCRdb output, not the study's own analysis. For this sample the table gives a few hundred thousand distinct CDR3 sequences, of which roughly 6% were detected only once. The biggest ten clones account for around 5.6% of the sample.

From the cysteine up to the phenylalanine, the CDR3 has a length of 12 residues. Just CDR3 DNA is preserved here, 36 bases in frame from base 1. V sheds 8 bases and J sheds 7 bases, leaving 12 bases between their ends. The germline V gene sets CDR1 to MDHEN and CDR2 to SYDVKM. Broader findings and caveats from the paper: No change with DPC sensitization was found in the number of TCRs above 1 in 1000 frequency, and no evidence of global repertoire structure alterations was found. After repeated subsampling, changes were observed in the strength of the expansion versus patch-test correlation and in the threshold at which the correlation became significant. The number of PT1 expanded TCRs positively correlated with patch test score, significant at thresholds 8, 16 and 32 but not 4. Because all patients had alopecia, a presumed autoimmune disease, the immune response of the patients might differ from that of healthy individuals. Compared with pre-sensitization or healthy control sets, expanded TCRs formed significantly more large CDR3 similarity clusters, which is consistent with antigen-driven responses.

The time point label for this specimen denotes: patch test 2, 6 weeks after DPC sensitization. The treatment or condition label here, explained by the study, means: therapeutic diphenylcyclopropenone sensitization with weekly scalp DPC. At every patch-test visit, the blood draw took place before the patch test was put on. To be eligible, patients had to be aged 18 to 70, diagnosed with alopecia and judged suitable for DPC therapy, while pregnant patients were excluded. Total RNA was isolated from unfractionated whole blood collected in Tempus Blood RNA tubes. The sequenced sample was whole blood, obtained in connection with sensitization to the hapten diphenylcyclopropenone (DPC). This sequence originates from a woman aged 18-29 years with alopecia areata. Some clones in this sample may be carry-over from other donors' samples. The chain is made from TRBV28 and TRBJ1-5; there is no confident call for the D gene. The nucleotides read TGTGCCAGCCTCCTTAGAGGACAGCCCCAGCATTTT. This codes for CASLLRGQPQHF.